This T cell receptor beta chain stems from a study of control samples from healthy donors and cancer patients. This clone occurred once. Germline CDR1 MDHEN, CDR2 SYDVKM. Trimming pared 3 bases from V and 7 bases from J, leaving 19 bases between. The CDR3 is made up of 16 amino acids. Measured with immunoSEQ multiplex PCR; TCRdb has only the in-frame clones, and not every one. There are about 140,000 clones in the sample; roughly 94% occur only once, and around 13% lies in the top ten. Sequencing was performed on blood. The rearrangement links TRBV28 to TRBJ1-5; no firm D call. The receptor comes from a man between 35 and 55 years old in good health. Here the CDR3 DNA reads TGTGCCAGCAGTTTGAATACGAGGGTTGGGTGGCAGCCCCAGCATTTT. This sequence encodes CASSLNTRVGWQPQHF. The full variable domain, in which reference TRBV28 and TRBJ1-5 provide the parts outside the CDR3, is DVKVTQSSRYLVKRTGEKVFLECVQDMDHENMFWYRQDPGLGLRLIYFSYDVKMKEKGDIPEGYSVSREKKERFSLILESASTNQTSMYLCASSLNTRVGWQPQHFGDGTRLSIL.